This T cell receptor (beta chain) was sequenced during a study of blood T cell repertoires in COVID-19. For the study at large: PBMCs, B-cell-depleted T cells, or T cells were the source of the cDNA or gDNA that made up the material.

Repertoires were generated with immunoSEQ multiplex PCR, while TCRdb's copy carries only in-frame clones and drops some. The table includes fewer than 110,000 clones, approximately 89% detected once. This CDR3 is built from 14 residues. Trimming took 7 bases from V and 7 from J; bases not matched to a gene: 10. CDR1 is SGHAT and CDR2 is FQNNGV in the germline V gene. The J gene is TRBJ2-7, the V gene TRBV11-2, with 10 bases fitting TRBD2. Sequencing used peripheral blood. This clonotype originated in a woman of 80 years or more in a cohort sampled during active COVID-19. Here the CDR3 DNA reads TGTGCCAGCAATTTACTGGTACTAGCGGGGGAGCAGTACTTC. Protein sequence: CASNLLVLAGEQYF.